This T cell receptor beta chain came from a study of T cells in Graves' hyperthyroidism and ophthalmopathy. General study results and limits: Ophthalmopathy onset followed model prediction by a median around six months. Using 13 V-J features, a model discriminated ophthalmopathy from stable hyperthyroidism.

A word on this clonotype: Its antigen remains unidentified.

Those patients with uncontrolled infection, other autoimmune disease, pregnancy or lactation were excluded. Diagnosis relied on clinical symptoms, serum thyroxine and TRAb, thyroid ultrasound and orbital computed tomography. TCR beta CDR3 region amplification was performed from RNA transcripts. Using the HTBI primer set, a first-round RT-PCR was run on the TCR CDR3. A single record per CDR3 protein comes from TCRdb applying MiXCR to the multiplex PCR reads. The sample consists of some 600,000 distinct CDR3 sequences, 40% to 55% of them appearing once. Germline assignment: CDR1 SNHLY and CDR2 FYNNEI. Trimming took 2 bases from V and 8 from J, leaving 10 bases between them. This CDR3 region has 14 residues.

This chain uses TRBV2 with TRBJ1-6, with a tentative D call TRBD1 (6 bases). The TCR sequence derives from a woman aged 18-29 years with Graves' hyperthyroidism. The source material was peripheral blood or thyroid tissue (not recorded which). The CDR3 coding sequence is TGTGCCAGCAGTGAACGGGACAATTATTCACCCCTCCACTTT. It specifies CASSERDNYSPLHF.